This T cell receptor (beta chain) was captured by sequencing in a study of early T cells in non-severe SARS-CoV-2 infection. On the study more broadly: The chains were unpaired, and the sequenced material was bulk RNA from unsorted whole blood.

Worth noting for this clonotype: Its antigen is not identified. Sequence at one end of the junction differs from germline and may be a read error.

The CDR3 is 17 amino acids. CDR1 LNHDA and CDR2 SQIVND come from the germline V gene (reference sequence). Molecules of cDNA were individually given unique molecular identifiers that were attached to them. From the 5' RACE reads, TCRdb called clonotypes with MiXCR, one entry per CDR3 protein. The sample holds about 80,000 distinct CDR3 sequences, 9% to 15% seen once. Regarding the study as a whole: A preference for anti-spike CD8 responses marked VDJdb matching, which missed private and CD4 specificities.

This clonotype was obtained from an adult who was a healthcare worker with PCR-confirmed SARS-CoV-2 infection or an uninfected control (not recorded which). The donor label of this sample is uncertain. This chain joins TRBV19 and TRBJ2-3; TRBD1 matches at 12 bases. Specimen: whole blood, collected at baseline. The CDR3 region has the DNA TGTGACAGTACCCCCGGGACAGGGGGCGCTAGGACAGATACGCAGTATTTT. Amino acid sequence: CDSTPGTGGARTDTQYF.